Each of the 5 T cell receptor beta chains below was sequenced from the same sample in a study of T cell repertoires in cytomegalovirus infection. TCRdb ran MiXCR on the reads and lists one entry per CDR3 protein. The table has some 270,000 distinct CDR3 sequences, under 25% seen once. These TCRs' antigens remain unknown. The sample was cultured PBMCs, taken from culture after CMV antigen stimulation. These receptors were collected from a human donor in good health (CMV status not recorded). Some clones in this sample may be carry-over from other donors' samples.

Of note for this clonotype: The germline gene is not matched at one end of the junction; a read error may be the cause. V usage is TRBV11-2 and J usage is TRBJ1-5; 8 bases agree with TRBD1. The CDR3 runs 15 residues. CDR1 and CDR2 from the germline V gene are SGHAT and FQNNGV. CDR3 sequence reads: CASSSTGALNQHQHF. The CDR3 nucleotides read TGTGCCAGCAGCTCGACAGGGGCACTTAATCAGCACCAGCATTTT.

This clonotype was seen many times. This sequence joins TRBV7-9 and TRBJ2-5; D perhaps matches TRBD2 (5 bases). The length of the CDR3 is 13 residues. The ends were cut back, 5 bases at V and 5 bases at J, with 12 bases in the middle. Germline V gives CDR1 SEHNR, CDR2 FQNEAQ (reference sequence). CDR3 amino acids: CASSNSGGETQYF. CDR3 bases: TGTGCCAGCAGCAACTCCGGCGGGGAGACCCAGTACTTC.

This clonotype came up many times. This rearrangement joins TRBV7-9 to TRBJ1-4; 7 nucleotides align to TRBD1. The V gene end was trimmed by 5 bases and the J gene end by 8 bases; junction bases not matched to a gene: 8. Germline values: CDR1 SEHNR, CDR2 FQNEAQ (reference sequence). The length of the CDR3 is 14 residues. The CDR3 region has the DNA TGTGCCAGCAGCAAAAACACAGGGGACGAAAAACTGTTTTTT. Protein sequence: CASSKNTGDEKLFF.

The CDR3 bases are TGTGCCAGCTCACCCAACAGGGGAGAGGACACTGAAGCTTTCTTT. Protein sequence: CASSPNRGEDTEAFF. The V call is TRBV18, the J call TRBJ1-1, with TRBD1 identical over 7 bases. The V gene's germline CDR1 is KGHSH and CDR2 LQKENI. The CDR3 is 15 amino acids. After removal of 3 bases from V and 3 bases from J, the junction contained 7 bases not matched to a gene.

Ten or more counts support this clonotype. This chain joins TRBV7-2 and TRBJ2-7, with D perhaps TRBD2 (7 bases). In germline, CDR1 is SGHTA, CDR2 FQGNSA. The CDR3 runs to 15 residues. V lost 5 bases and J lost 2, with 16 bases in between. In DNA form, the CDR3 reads TGTGCCAGCAGCGTAGGGGCGGGGGACACCTACGAGCAGTACTTC. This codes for CASSVGAGDTYEQYF. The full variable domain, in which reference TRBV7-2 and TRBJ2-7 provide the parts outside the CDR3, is GAGVSQSPSNKVTEKGKDVELRCDPISGHTALYWYRQSLGQGLEFLIYFQGNSAPDKSGLPSDRFSAERTGGSVSTLTIQRTQQEDSAVYLCASSVGAGDTYEQYFGPGTRLTVT.